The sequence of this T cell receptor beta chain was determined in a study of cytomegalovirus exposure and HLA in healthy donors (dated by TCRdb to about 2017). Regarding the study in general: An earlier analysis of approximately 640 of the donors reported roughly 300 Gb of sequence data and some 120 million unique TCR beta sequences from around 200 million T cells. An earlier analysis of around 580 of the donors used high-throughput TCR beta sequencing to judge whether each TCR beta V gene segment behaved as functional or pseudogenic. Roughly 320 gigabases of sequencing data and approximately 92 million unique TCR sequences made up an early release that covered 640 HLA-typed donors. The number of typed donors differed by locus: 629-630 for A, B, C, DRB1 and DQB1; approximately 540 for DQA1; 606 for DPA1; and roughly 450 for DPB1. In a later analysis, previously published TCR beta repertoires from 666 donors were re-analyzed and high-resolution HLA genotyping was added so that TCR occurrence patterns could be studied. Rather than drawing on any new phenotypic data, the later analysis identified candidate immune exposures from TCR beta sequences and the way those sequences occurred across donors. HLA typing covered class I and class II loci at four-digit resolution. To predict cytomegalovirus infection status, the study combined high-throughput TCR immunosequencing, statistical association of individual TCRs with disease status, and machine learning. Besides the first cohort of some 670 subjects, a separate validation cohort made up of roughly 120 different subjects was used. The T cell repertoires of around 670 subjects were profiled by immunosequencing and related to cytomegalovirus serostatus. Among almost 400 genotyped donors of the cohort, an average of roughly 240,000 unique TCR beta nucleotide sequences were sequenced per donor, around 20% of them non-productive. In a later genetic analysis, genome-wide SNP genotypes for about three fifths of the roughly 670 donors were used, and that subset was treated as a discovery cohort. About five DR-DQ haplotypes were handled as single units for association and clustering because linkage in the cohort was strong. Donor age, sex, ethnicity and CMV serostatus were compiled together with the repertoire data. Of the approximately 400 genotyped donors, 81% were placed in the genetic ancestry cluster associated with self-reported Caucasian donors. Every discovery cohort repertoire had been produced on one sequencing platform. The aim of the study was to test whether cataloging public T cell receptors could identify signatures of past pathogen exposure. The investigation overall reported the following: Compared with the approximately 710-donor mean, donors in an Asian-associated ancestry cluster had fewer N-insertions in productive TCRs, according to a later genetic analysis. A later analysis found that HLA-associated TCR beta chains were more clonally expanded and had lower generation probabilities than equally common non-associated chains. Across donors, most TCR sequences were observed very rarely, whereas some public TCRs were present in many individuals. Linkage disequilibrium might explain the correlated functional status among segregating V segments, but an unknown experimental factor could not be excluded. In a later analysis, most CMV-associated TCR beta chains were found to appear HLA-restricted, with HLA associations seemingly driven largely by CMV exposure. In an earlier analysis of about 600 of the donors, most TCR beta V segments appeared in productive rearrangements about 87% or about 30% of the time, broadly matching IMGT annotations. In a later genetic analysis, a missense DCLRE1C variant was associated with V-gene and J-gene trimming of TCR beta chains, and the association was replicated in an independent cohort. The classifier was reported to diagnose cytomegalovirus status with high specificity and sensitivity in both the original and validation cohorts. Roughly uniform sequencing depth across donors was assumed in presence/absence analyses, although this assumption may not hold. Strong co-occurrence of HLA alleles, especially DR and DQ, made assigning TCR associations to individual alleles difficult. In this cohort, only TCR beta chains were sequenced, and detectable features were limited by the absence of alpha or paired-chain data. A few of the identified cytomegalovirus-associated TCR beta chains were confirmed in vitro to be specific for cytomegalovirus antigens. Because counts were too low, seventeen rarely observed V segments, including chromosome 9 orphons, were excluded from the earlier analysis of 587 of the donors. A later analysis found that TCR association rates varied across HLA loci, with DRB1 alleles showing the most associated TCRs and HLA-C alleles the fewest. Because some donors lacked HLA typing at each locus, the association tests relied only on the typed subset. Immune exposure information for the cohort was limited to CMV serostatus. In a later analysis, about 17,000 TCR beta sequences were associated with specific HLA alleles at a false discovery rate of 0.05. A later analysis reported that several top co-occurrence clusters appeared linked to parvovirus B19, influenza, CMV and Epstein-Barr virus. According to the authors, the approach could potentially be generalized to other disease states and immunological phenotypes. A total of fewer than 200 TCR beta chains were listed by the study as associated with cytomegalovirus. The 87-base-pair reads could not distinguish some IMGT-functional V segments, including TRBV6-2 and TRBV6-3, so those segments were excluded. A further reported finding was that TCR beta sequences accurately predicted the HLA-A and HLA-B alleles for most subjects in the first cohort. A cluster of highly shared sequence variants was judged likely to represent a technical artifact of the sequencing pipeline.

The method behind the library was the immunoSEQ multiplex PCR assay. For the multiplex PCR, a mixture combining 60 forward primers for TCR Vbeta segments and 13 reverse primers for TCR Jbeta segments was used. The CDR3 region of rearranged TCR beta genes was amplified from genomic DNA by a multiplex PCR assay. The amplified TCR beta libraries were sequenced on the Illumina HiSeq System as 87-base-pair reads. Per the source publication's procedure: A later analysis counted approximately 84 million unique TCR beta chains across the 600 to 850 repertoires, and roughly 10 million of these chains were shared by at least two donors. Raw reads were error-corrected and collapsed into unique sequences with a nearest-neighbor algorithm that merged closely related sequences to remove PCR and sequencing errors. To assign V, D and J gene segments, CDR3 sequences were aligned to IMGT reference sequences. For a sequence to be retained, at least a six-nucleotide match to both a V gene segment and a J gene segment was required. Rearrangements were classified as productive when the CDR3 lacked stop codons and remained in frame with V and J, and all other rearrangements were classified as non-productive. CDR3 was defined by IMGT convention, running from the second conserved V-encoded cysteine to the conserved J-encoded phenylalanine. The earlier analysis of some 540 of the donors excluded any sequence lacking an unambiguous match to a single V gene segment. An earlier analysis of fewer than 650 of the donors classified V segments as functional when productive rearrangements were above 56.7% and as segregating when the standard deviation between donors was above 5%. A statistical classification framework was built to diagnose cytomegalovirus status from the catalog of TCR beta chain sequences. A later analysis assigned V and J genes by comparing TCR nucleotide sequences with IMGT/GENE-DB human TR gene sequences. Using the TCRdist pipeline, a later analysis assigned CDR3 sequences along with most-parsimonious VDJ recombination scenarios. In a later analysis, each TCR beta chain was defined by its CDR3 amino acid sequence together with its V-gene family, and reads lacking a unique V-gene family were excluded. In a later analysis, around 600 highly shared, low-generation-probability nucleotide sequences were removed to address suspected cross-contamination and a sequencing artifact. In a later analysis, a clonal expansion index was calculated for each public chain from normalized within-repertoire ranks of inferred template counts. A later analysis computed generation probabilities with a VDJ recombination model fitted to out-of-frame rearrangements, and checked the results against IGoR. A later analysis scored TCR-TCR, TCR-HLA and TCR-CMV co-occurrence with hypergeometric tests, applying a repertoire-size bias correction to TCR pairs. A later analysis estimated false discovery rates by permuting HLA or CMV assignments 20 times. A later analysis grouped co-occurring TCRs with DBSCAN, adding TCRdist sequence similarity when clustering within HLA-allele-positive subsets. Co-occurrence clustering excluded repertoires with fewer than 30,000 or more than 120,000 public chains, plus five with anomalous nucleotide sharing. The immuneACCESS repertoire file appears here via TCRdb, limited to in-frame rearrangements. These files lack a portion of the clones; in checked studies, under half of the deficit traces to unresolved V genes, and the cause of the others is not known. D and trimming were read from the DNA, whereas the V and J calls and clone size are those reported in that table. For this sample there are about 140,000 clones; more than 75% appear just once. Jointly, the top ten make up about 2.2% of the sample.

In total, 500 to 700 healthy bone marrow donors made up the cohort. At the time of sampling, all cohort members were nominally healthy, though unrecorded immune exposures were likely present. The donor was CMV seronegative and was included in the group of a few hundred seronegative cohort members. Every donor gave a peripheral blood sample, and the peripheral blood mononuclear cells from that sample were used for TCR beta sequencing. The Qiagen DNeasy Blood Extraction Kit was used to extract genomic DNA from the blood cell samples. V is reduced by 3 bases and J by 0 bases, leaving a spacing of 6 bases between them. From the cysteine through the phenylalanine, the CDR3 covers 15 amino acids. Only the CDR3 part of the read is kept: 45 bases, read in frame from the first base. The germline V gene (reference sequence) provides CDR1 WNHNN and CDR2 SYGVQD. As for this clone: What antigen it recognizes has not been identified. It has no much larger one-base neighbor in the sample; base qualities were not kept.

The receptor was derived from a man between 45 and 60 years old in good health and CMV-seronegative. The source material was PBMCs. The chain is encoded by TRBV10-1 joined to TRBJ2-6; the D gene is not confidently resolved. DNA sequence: TGCGCCAGCAGTGATGGGCTCTCTGGGGCCAACGTCCTGACTTTC. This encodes CASSDGLSGANVLTF.